What follows are 30 T cell receptor beta chains derived from one specimen sequenced in a study of vaccination and CD4 T cells after COVID-19 (dated by TCRdb to between 2020 and 2023). The library was generated by PCR. TCRdb lists the instrument as Illumina iSeq 100. DNA from cultured CD4+ T cells underwent TCR sequencing with the Oncomine TCR Beta short-read assay at the Johns Hopkins FTIC core. TCRdb reprocessing: public reads trimmed at Q25 with fastp, clones called with MiXCR, in-frame beta chains kept. Duplicate CDR3 protein sequences are folded into a single record with the most common DNA and genes. The sample data list around 26,000 distinct CDR3 sequences, and around 50% of these were observed just once. The ten largest account for about 30% of the sample. What the treatment or condition label conveys for this sample: roughly ten-day PBMC culture with coronavirus spike peptide pools or control peptides (ViraFEST assay).

No antigen has been assigned to these receptors. This sample comprised CD4+ T cells from blood, cultured in vitro, obtained before SARS-CoV-2 vaccination. These receptors all come from a human donor who received a COVID-19 vaccine.

This clonotype appeared once. V usage is TRBV6-5 and J usage is TRBJ2-3, with D hard to call. Germline V gene lookup returns CDR1 MNHEY and CDR2 SVGAGI. V lost 3 bases, J lost 2 bases, and 21 bases lay in between. The CDR3 length is 18 residues. Here the CDR3 reads CASSYVRLDPPHTDTQYF. CDR3 nucleotides: TGTGCCAGCAGTTATGTCAGGCTAGACCCTCCCCACACAGATACGCAGTATTTT.

The chain combines TRBV10-3 with TRBJ1-1; D not resolved. CDR1 is ENHRY, CDR2 SYGVKD, per germline. This CDR3 comprises 13 residues. V was cut by 10 bases and J by 3 bases, with 15 bases left in between. Written as DNA, the CDR3 is TGTGCCACGCAACTATATGCGGACACTGAAGCTTTCTTT. Encoded protein: CATQLYADTEAFF.

This clonotype showed up just a few times. The V and J genes are TRBV5-4 and TRBJ2-7; 9 bases are shared with TRBD2. Looked up from germline, CDR1 is SGHNT and CDR2 is YYREEE (reference sequence). V trimming: 0 bases; J trimming: 3 bases; junction bases outside the gene matches: 4. CDR3 length: 15 residues. CDR3 protein: CASSLELAGNYEQYF. CDR3 bases: TGTGCCAGCAGCTTGGAGCTAGCGGGAAACTACGAGCAGTACTTC.

This clonotype was detected only once. This chain joins TRBV18 and TRBJ1-1, with 11 nucleotides matching TRBD1. The V gene end was trimmed by 1 base and the J gene end by 3 bases; junction bases not matched to a gene: 1. The CDR3 is 15 residues long. CDR1 is KGHSH and CDR2 is LQKENI in the germline V gene. CDR3 DNA sequence: TGTGCCAGCTCACCACGGGGACAGGGGGACACTGAAGCTTTCTTT. The encoded protein is CASSPRGQGDTEAFF.

The count of this clonotype is one. The V call is TRBV19, the J call TRBJ1-6, with D possibly being TRBD1 (6 bases). The germline V gene encodes CDR1 LNHDA and CDR2 SQIVND (reference sequence). This CDR3 region has 11 residues. V shed 3 bases and J shed 18 bases, with 12 bases lying between them. DNA of the CDR3: TGTGCCAGTAGTATTGCCCCAGGGGACCACTTT. Its protein is CASSIAPGDHF. Combining the CDR3 with reference TRBV19 and TRBJ1-6 gives the whole variable domain DGGITQSPKYLFRKEGQNVTLSCEQNLNHDAMYWYRQDPGQGLRLIYYSQIVNDFQKGDIAEGYSVSREKKESFPLTVTSAQKNPTAFYLCASSIAPGDHFGNGTRLTVT.

The V gene is TRBV2, the J gene TRBJ1-2; D is unclear. Germline CDR1 SNHLY, CDR2 FYNNEI. Trimming shortened V by 6 bases and J by 8 bases, and 10 bases separated the two germline ends. The CDR3 length is 11 residues. The CDR3 is CASRADMGYTF. CDR3 DNA sequence: TGTGCCAGCAGGGCAGATATGGGCTACACCTTC.

This clonotype was found a few times. The rearrangement links TRBV12-3 or TRBV12-4 to TRBJ1-6; D not resolved. CDR3 size: 14 residues. Trimming shortened V by 5 bases and J by 6 bases, and 11 bases separated the two germline ends. The CDR3 coding sequence is TGTGCCAGCAGTCGGGGAAACTCTAATTCACCCCTCCACTTT. Translating it yields CASSRGNSNSPLHF.

The chain is built from TRBV7-9 and TRBJ1-1, with 9 bases matching TRBD1. CDR1 is SEHNR and CDR2 is FQNEAQ in the germline V gene (reference sequence). This CDR3 has 14 amino acids. V trimming: 5 bases; J trimming: 4 bases; junction bases outside the gene matches: 5. This chain's CDR3 is CASSPTGGGTEAFF. The CDR3 DNA follows: TGTGCCAGCAGCCCGACAGGGGGAGGCACTGAAGCTTTCTTT.

The chain recombines TRBV20-1 with TRBJ1-6; D not certain. CDR1 and CDR2 (germline): DFQATT, SNEGSKA (reference sequence). This CDR3 is built from 15 residues. The V end lost 1 base, the J end lost 0 bases, and 7 bases lay between the germline ends. For the CDR3, the DNA is TGCAGTGCTAGAGGCATCAGCTCCTATAATTCACCCCTCCACTTT. Translating it yields CSARGISSYNSPLHF.

The chain combines TRBV20-1 with TRBJ2-7, with 11 bases identical to TRBD2. This CDR3 contains 14 residues. CDR1 and CDR2 from the germline V gene are DFQATT and SNEGSKA (reference sequence). The junction had 6 bases not matched to a gene; V was cut back by 3 bases and J by 5 bases. The CDR3 loop is CSASRSGGAHEQYF. DNA for the CDR3: TGCAGTGCTAGTCGTAGCGGGGGGGCGCACGAGCAGTACTTC.

The chain joins TRBV3-1 to TRBJ2-5, with 7 bases fitting TRBD2. V trimming: 4 bases; J trimming: 3 bases; junction bases outside the gene matches: 8. Germline CDR1 LGHDT, CDR2 YNNKEL (reference sequence). CDR3 length equals 15 residues. DNA of the CDR3: TGTGCCAGCAGCCCTTCGGGAGCGGGGAAAGAGACCCAGTACTTC. Protein product: CASSPSGAGKETQYF.

The chain is built from TRBV6-5 and TRBJ2-5; TRBD1 agrees at 7 bases. Per germline, CDR1 MNHEY and CDR2 SVGAGI. The ends lost 0 bases at V and 1 base at J; junction bases unmatched: 5. This CDR3 is built from 16 residues. This CDR3 is CASSYSTGQFQETQYF. CDR3 DNA sequence: TGTGCCAGCAGTTACTCCACGGGACAGTTCCAAGAGACCCAGTACTTC.

This chain links TRBV20-1 with TRBJ1-2, with D possibly TRBD1 on 6 matching bases. The length of the CDR3 is 12 residues. Germline V lookup: CDR1 DFQATT, CDR2 SNEGSKA (reference sequence). Trimming left V 0 bases short and J 4 bases short, with 6 bases between. CDR3 nucleotides: TGCAGTGCTAGAGAAGGGGGCTATGGCTACACCTTC. Encoded protein: CSAREGGYGYTF.

The chain has TRBV20-1 and TRBJ2-7; D perhaps matches TRBD1 (7 bases). The CDR3 has 16 amino acids. V was shortened by 3 bases and J by 3 bases, with 21 bases between the two germline ends. Germline V gives CDR1 DFQATT, CDR2 SNEGSKA (reference sequence). In DNA, the CDR3 is TGCAGTGCTAGGCCATCTCAGGGGGGAAACCTCTACGAGCAGTACTTC. The encoded protein is CSARPSQGGNLYEQYF.

CDR3 DNA sequence: TGTGCCAGCAGGCCCACAGGGACTGCGGGCTACACCTTC. Translating it yields CASRPTGTAGYTF. The chain joins TRBV6-1 to TRBJ1-2, with D perhaps matching TRBD1 (6 bases). The CDR3 contains 13 residues. From germline, CDR1 is MNHNS and CDR2 SASEGT. V was shortened by 6 bases and J by 8 bases, with 16 bases between the two germline ends.

This clonotype has just a few counts. The J gene is TRBJ1-2, the V gene TRBV7-8; possibly TRBD1 for D (6 bases). Germline V CDR1 and CDR2: SGHVS, FQNEAQ. Trimming left V 5 bases short and J 7 bases short, with 38 bases between. The length of the CDR3 is 21 residues. CDR3 sequence: CASSPPPTIGSLWLQGSGYTF. In DNA form, the CDR3 reads TGTGCCAGCAGCCCCCCACCCACAATTGGTTCGTTGTGGTTACAGGGCTCTGGCTACACCTTC.

This chain links TRBV27 with TRBJ1-2; D gene ambiguous. Trimming removed 8 bases at V and 7 bases at J, with 14 bases between. The CDR3 loop spans 12 amino acids. Looked up from germline, CDR1 is MNHEY and CDR2 is SMNVEV (reference sequence). The CDR3 sequence is CASFGVWSGYTF. For the CDR3, the DNA is TGTGCCAGCTTTGGGGTTTGGTCTGGCTACACCTTC.

The chain carries TRBV7-6 and TRBJ2-2; D ambiguous. Trimming removed 3 bases from V and 5 bases from J, with 7 bases in between. The CDR3 has 13 amino acids. Germline V lookup: CDR1 SGHVS, CDR2 FNYEAQ. In nucleotides, the CDR3 is TGTGCCAGCAGCTTCTTGGAGACCGGGGAGCTGTTTTTT. Translating it yields CASSFLETGELFF.

This clonotype has more than one count but fewer than ten. The chain recombines TRBV25-1 with TRBJ1-2, with TRBD1 matching over 8 bases. The germline CDR1 and CDR2 sequences are MGHDK and SYGVNS. CDR3 length: 15 residues. J lost 8 bases, V lost 3 bases, and 11 bases had no gene match. CDR3 region: CASSDSGTGGRGYTF. CDR3 nucleotide sequence: TGTGCCAGCAGTGACTCGGGGACAGGAGGGAGAGGCTACACCTTC.

This sequence joins TRBV11-3 and TRBJ1-2; D may be TRBD1 (6 bases). The CDR3 sequence is 14 residues long. The ends were cut back, 0 bases at V and 8 bases at J, with 13 bases in the middle. The V gene's germline CDR1 is SGHNT and CDR2 YENEEA. The CDR3 nucleotides read TGTGCCAGCAGCTTAGATCATGCAGGGGAGGGCTACACCTTC. It specifies CASSLDHAGEGYTF. Drawing the rest from reference TRBV11-3 and TRBJ1-2, the complete variable domain is EAGVVQSPRYKIIEKKQPVAFWCNPISGHNTLYWYLQNLGQGPELLIRYENEEAVDDSQLPKDRFSAERLKGVDSTLKIQPAELGDSAVYLCASSLDHAGEGYTFGSGTRLTVV.

This clonotype was observed a handful of times. V and J are TRBV7-2 and TRBJ1-2, with 8 nucleotides matching TRBD1. The J segment lost 6 bases and the V segment lost 2 bases, leaving 8 bases of the junction unmatched. This CDR3 contains 15 residues. The V gene's germline CDR1 is SGHTA and CDR2 FQGNSA. The CDR3 coding sequence is TGTGCCAGCAGCTTAAGATCCGGACAGGGTGATGGCTACACCTTC. It encodes CASSLRSGQGDGYTF.

The rearrangement links TRBV4-2 to TRBJ2-2; no clear D gene. Trimming took off 4 bases at V and 1 base at J, with 4 bases between the two ends. Germline V gene lookup returns CDR1 LGHNA and CDR2 YNFKEQ. The CDR3 is 13 residues long. This CDR3 is CASSPGNTGELFF. The CDR3 coding sequence is TGTGCCAGCAGCCCCGGGAACACCGGGGAGCTGTTTTTT.

This sequence joins TRBV20-1 and TRBJ2-1; tentatively, D is TRBD1 (6 bases). The V and J ends lost 3 bases and 0 bases respectively, with 12 bases between them. The CDR3 covers 15 residues. CDR1 is DFQATT and CDR2 is SNEGSKA in the germline V gene (reference sequence). Here the CDR3 DNA reads TGCAGTGCTAGGCTATCACAGGGCTCCTACAATGAGCAGTTCTTC. Encoded protein: CSARLSQGSYNEQFF.

This clonotype was detected a few times. The CDR3 spells CATSEGAGFQPQHF. CDR3 DNA: TGTGCCACCAGTGAGGGCGCAGGGTTTCAGCCCCAGCATTTT. This rearrangement joins TRBV24-1 to TRBJ1-5; a weak D match, TRBD1 (5 bases). Between the trimmed V and J ends, which lost 4 bases and 6 bases, there was a span of 12 bases. In germline, CDR1 is KGHDR, CDR2 SFDVKD. The CDR3 runs 14 residues.

The chain couples TRBV12-3 or TRBV12-4 to TRBJ1-6, with D tentatively TRBD1 (5 bases). Trimming shortened V by 5 bases and J by 6 bases, and 11 bases separated the two germline ends. The CDR3 is 14 amino acids. The CDR3 DNA reads TGTGCCAGCAGTCTGGGACCGCTTAATTCACCCCTCCACTTT. Its translation is CASSLGPLNSPLHF.

The chain has TRBV2 and TRBJ1-1; D possibly corresponds to TRBD1 (5 bases). CDR3 length: 12 amino acids. Germline CDR1 reads SNHLY; CDR2 reads FYNNEI. Trimming removed 4 bases from V and 10 bases from J, with 13 bases in between. The CDR3 region has the DNA TGTGCCAGCAGTGTGGGGGGACGAAGAGCTTTCTTT. Translated: CASSVGGRRAFF.

This rearrangement joins TRBV7-8 to TRBJ1-1; D might be TRBD1 (6 bases). The germline V gene has CDR1 SGHVS and CDR2 FQNEAQ. Trimming removed 5 bases at V and 4 bases at J, with 23 bases between. The CDR3 consists of 17 residues. CDR3: CASSPLTGIKGGTEAFF. The CDR3 nucleotides read TGTGCCAGCAGCCCTCTCACAGGGATCAAAGGGGGCACTGAAGCTTTCTTT.

This clonotype was seen a few times. V and J are TRBV27 and TRBJ1-5, with D perhaps matching TRBD1 (5 bases). Trimming stripped 4 bases from V and 6 bases from J, with 13 bases between. This CDR3 has 14 residues. CDR1 is MNHEY, CDR2 SMNVEV, per germline (reference sequence). This CDR3 reads CASSSAGRAQPQHF. Here the CDR3 DNA reads TGTGCCAGCAGTTCAGCAGGGAGGGCTCAGCCCCAGCATTTT.

This clonotype has more than one count but fewer than ten. This rearrangement joins TRBV6-5 to TRBJ2-5; 7 bases are a match to TRBD1. The CDR3 is 16 residues long. The V and J ends lost 0 bases and 3 bases, in that order; junction bases with no gene match: 7. Germline V CDR1 and CDR2: MNHEY, SVGAGI. The CDR3 sequence: CASSYSLGTDEETQYF. The CDR3 coding sequence is TGTGCCAGCAGTTACTCCCTCGGGACAGACGAAGAGACCCAGTACTTC.

This clonotype has only one observation. This chain connects TRBV19 to TRBJ2-3; 7 bases match TRBD1. Trimming cost V 4 bases and J 3 bases; bases outside gene matches: 10. CDR1 is LNHDA and CDR2 is SQIVND in the germline V gene (reference sequence). The CDR3 totals 16 residues. The CDR3 region is CASSKTDRWGTDTQYF. The CDR3 DNA is TGTGCCAGTAGTAAAACGGACAGGTGGGGAACAGATACGCAGTATTTT. The full variable domain, in which reference TRBV19 and TRBJ2-3 provide the parts outside the CDR3, is DGGITQSPKYLFRKEGQNVTLSCEQNLNHDAMYWYRQDPGQGLRLIYYSQIVNDFQKGDIAEGYSVSREKKESFPLTVTSAQKNPTAFYLCASSKTDRWGTDTQYFGPGTRLTVL.